A selection of T cell receptor beta chains follows, all from one sample in a study of cytomegalovirus exposure and HLA in healthy donors. Generated by immunoSEQ multiplex PCR, the TCRdb table keeps only in-frame clones and is missing some. Of some 200,000 clones in the sample, roughly 84% were seen once. Material: PBMCs. These receptors were taken from a man aged 45-65 years in good health and CMV-seronegative. Both conserved end residues are part of each CDR3. D genes are given only for firm matches. Some rows mark clone size as missing; the rest say once, few, many or name a class of expanded clone.

size	V	D	J	length	DNA	CDR3
.	TRBV5-1	.	TRBJ1-1	14	TGCGCCAGCAGGCTGACAGTTGCCGACACTGAAGCTTTCTTT	CASRLTVADTEAFF
.	TRBV6-5	.	TRBJ2-1	14	TGTGCCAGCACCACAGGGCTCAACTACAATGAGCAGTTCTTC	CASTTGLNYNEQFF
.	TRBV7-9	TRBD2	TRBJ2-7	17	TGTGCCAGCAGTCCAGCCCCCAGCGGGAGGGCTTACTACGAGCAGTACTTC	CASSPAPSGRAYYEQYF
few	TRBV4-2	.	TRBJ1-3	21	TGTGCCAGCAGCCAGTCCCCACAGGGCACCTACAATCCTGACTCTGGAAACACCATATATTTT	CASSQSPQGTYNPDSGNTIYF
.	TRBV19	.	TRBJ2-5	11	TGTGCCAGTAGTCAAAAAGAGACCCAGTACTTC	CASSQKETQYF
.	TRBV7-9	TRBD1	TRBJ2-7	16	TGTTCTAGCAGCTTAACATTCGGTGACAGGGCCTACGAGCAGTACTTC	CSSSLTFGDRAYEQYF
.	TRBV7-9	TRBD1	TRBJ2-7	18	TGTGCCAGCAGCTCCGGGACAGGGGGGCCTCGCTACTCCTACGAGCAGTACTTC	CASSSGTGGPRYSYEQYF
.	TRBV28	.	TRBJ1-5	14	TGTGCCCACGAGGGGGGGGGCGGCAATCAGCCCCAGCATTTT	CAHEGGGGNQPQHF
.	TRBV9	.	TRBJ2-2	18	TGTGCCAGCAGCGTAGGGGGCAGGGGTACTATCAACACCGGGGAGCTGTTTTTT	CASSVGGRGTINTGELFF
.	TRBV27	.	TRBJ2-3	15	TGTGCCAGCAGTCTTAACAGGGTTGGCACAGATACGCAGTATTTT	CASSLNRVGTDTQYF
.	TRBV7-9	.	TRBJ1-1	15	TGTGCCAGCAGCTTCGGGGGGACGGTGAACACTGAAGCTTTCTTT	CASSFGGTVNTEAFF
.	TRBV11-1	TRBD2	TRBJ2-7	15	TGTGCCAGCAGCTGGACTAGCGGGAGCTCCTACGAGCAGTACTTC	CASSWTSGSSYEQYF
.	TRBV28	TRBD2	TRBJ2-1	15	TGTGCCAGCAGTCTCCCGGGACTAGCAAGCAATGAGCAGTTCTTC	CASSLPGLASNEQFF
.	TRBV5-1	.	TRBJ1-1	14	TGCGCCAGCAGTAAGGGGGAGTTGAACACTGAAGCTTTCTTT	CASSKGELNTEAFF
.	TRBV9	.	TRBJ2-7	14	TGTGCCAGCAGCGTAGCTTCTACCGGTTACGAGCAGTACTTC	CASSVASTGYEQYF
.	TRBV27	TRBD1	TRBJ1-6	15	TGTGCCAGCAGTCTGACAGGGGTGATAGGGTCACCCCTCCACTTT	CASSLTGVIGSPLHF
.	TRBV27	TRBD1	TRBJ2-7	14	TGTGCCAGTAGAACTCCGGGACAGGGCTACGAGCAGTACTTC	CASRTPGQGYEQYF
.	TRBV27	.	TRBJ1-1	15	TGTGCCAGCAGTCCGCGGACAGCCTTGAACACTGAAGCTTTCTTT	CASSPRTALNTEAFF
few	TRBV28	.	TRBJ2-6	15	TGTGCCAGCAGCCGCAGTTACTCTGGGGCCAACGTCCTGACTTTC	CASSRSYSGANVLTF
.	TRBV7-6	TRBD1	TRBJ1-1	16	TGTGCCAGCAGCTTAGTTGGGACAGGGGGTTGGACTGAAGCTTTCTTT	CASSLVGTGGWTEAFF
.	TRBV7-9	TRBD2	TRBJ2-7	13	TGTGCCACGCAGGGACTAGCGGGAGACGAGCAGTACTTC	CATQGLAGDEQYF
.	TRBV28	TRBD1	TRBJ1-1	12	TGTGCCATCAAGGGGGCTCCGGCTGAAGCTTTCTTT	CAIKGAPAEAFF
.	TRBV30	TRBD2	TRBJ2-5	16	TGTGCCTGGAGTGGACCGTTAGCGGGAGGAAAAGAGACCCAGTACTTC	CAWSGPLAGGKETQYF
.	TRBV6-5	TRBD1	TRBJ2-7	14	TGTGCCAGCAGCATCGGGACAGGGGTATACGAGCAGTACTTC	CASSIGTGVYEQYF
.	TRBV27	.	TRBJ1-2	14	TGTGCCAGCAGTTTGAGCCAATTCAACTATGGCTACACCTTC	CASSLSQFNYGYTF
few	TRBV7-8	TRBD1	TRBJ2-7	15	TGTGCCAGCAGGTTAACAGGGGGCGATTCCAGCGAGCAGTACTTC	CASRLTGGDSSEQYF
.	TRBV5-6	.	TRBJ1-6	15	TGTGCCAGCAGCTTGGGGCAGGGCTATAATTCACCCCTCCACTTT	CASSLGQGYNSPLHF
.	TRBV6-1	TRBD2	TRBJ2-3	17	TGTGCCAGCAGTGAAGGACTAGCGGGGGGCCTCACAGATACGCAGTATTTT	CASSEGLAGGLTDTQYF
.	TRBV27	.	TRBJ1-4	16	TGTGCCAGCAGGTTGGGGGCGCTTGGAACTAATGAAAAACTGTTTTTT	CASRLGALGTNEKLFF
few	TRBV15	TRBD2	TRBJ2-7	15	TGTGCCACCAGCCCTCAGACTAGCGGGATCAACGAGCAGTACTTC	CATSPQTSGINEQYF
.	TRBV19	TRBD1	TRBJ1-5	17	TGTGCCAGTAGTATCGCTCCGGGACAGGGGGTAAACCGGCCCCAGCATTTT	CASSIAPGQGVNRPQHF
.	TRBV9	.	TRBJ1-1	13	TGTGCCAGCAGCGCGGGACAGAACACTGAAGCTTTCTTT	CASSAGQNTEAFF
once	TRBV28	TRBD2	TRBJ2-1	16	TGTGCCAGCAGTTCCCACGGCGCGGGGGGCTACAATGAGCAGTTCTTC	CASSSHGAGGYNEQFF
once	TRBV5-1	.	TRBJ2-2	15	TGCGCCAGCAGCTTGGCTGTAGGCGGGACCGGGGAGCTGTTTTTT	CASSLAVGGTGELFF
.	TRBV19	TRBD2	TRBJ2-7	15	TGTGCCAGTAGTATCAGGACTAGCGGGCTCTACGAGCAGTACTTC	CASSIRTSGLYEQYF
.	TRBV10-1	TRBD2	TRBJ2-3	15	TGCGCCAGCAGTTGGACTAGCGGGAGCACAGATACGCAGTATTTT	CASSWTSGSTDTQYF
.	TRBV28	.	TRBJ2-2	12	TGTGCCAGCAGTTTTCAGGCCGGGGAGCTGTTTTTT	CASSFQAGELFF
.	TRBV19	.	TRBJ2-1	16	TGTGCCAGTAGTATAGGGCACAGGGAAGTCTACAATGAGCAGTTCTTC	CASSIGHREVYNEQFF
few	TRBV30	TRBD1	TRBJ2-7	13	TGTGCCTGGAGTGTACAGGGGGGTGACGAGCAGTACTTC	CAWSVQGGDEQYF